The 32 T cell receptor beta chains below come from one sample, sequenced in a study of T cells in Graves' hyperthyroidism and ophthalmopathy. Regions amplified from RNA transcripts were the TCR beta CDR3 regions. TCR CDR3 regions were first amplified by RT-PCR with HTBI primers. TCRdb ran MiXCR on the multiplex PCR reads and lists one entry per CDR3 protein. There are 300,000 to 400,000 distinct CDR3 sequences in the sample; 20% to 25% occur only once, and around half lies in the top ten. Sequencing was done on a sample of blood. The receptors were sampled from a woman in her 50s with Graves' hyperthyroidism.

This clonotype has just a few counts. The chain is built from TRBV12-3 or TRBV12-4 and TRBJ1-4; D ambiguous. The V end lost 6 bases, the J end lost 0 bases, and 11 bases lay between the germline ends. This CDR3 has 15 amino acids. CDR3 in amino acids: CASSRISATNEKLFF. The CDR3 DNA sequence: TGTGCCAGCAGCCGTATCTCCGCAACTAATGAAAAACTGTTTTTT.

In its sample, this clonotype was seen many times. This chain links TRBV5-1 with TRBJ1-2; no clear D gene. The V end lost 4 bases, the J end lost 4 bases, and 11 bases lay between the germline ends. Per germline, CDR1 SGHRS and CDR2 YFSETQ. The CDR3 runs 13 residues. The CDR3 coding sequence is TGCGCCAGCAGCCAAGACGGAACCTATGGCTACACCTTC. Protein: CASSQDGTYGYTF.

At least ten counts were recorded for this clonotype. This rearrangement joins TRBV28 to TRBJ1-2; tentatively, D is TRBD1 (6 bases). The CDR3 length is 14 residues. Trimming took 1 base from V and 8 from J, leaving 14 bases between them. In germline, CDR1 is MDHEN, CDR2 SYDVKM. The CDR3 DNA sequence: TGTGCCAGCAGTTTATCTTACAGGGTCGGGGGCTACACCTTC. Residues: CASSLSYRVGGYTF.

Many counts were recorded for this clonotype. The chain combines TRBV3-1 with TRBJ1-1, with D unresolved. Germline assignment: CDR1 LGHDT and CDR2 YNNKEL (reference sequence). The germline V and J ends were trimmed by 1 base and 1 base, with 7 bases remaining between them. The CDR3 has 14 residues. The CDR3 sequence: CASSQGLRNTEAFF. In DNA form, the CDR3 reads TGTGCCAGCAGCCAAGGGCTTCGGAACACTGAAGCTTTCTTT.

Concerning this clonotype itself: At one end, the junction sequence differs from germline, possibly due to a read error. The genes are TRBV3-1 and TRBJ1-2; possibly TRBD1 for D (5 bases). Germline values: CDR1 LGHDT, CDR2 YNNKEL (reference sequence). CDR3 length: 14 amino acids. CDR3 sequence reads: CTSMRQGGDYGYTF. The DNA of the CDR3 is TGTACCAGCATGCGCCAGGGAGGGGACTATGGCTACACCTTC.

The table lists this clonotype with many counts. J is TRBJ2-6 and V is TRBV6-2 or TRBV6-3; the D is unclear. CDR1 MNHEY and CDR2 SVGEGT come from the germline V gene. The CDR3 has 14 amino acids. The ends were cut back, 6 bases at V and 0 bases at J, with 6 bases in the middle. The CDR3 sequence is CASRQYSGANVLTF. The CDR3 DNA follows: TGTGCCAGCAGGCAGTACTCTGGGGCCAACGTCCTGACTTTC.

This clonotype was counted at least ten times. The chain recombines TRBV18 with TRBJ1-1; no clear D. CDR1 is KGHSH and CDR2 is LQKENI in the germline V gene. There are 14 residues in the CDR3. V was trimmed by 2 bases and J by 0 bases, leaving 7 bases between them. CDR3 in DNA: TGTGCCAGCTCACCAACAGTCCTGAACACTGAAGCTTTCTTT. Translation gives CASSPTVLNTEAFF.

This chain joins TRBV18 and TRBJ1-1, with 7 bases lining up with TRBD1. CDR1 is KGHSH and CDR2 is LQKENI in the germline V gene. The length of the CDR3 is 15 residues. Trimming cost V 4 bases and J 1 base; bases outside gene matches: 6. In DNA form, the CDR3 reads TGTGCCAGCTCACTCACAGGGGTGGGGAACACTGAAGCTTTCTTT. Translated: CASSLTGVGNTEAFF.

This clonotype was seen a handful of times. The chain recombines TRBV27 with TRBJ2-6; D unresolved. CDR1 and CDR2 (germline): MNHEY, SMNVEV (reference sequence). The CDR3 extends over 15 amino acids. V lost 4 bases and J lost 0, with 7 bases in between. CDR3 in amino acids: CASSSRGSGANVLTF. CDR3 in DNA: TGTGCCAGCAGTTCGCGTGGCTCTGGGGCCAACGTCCTGACTTTC.

This clonotype has at least ten counts. This chain links TRBV20-1 with TRBJ2-3; TRBD2 matches at 7 bases. The CDR3 runs 16 residues. With V trimmed by 2 bases and J by 0 bases, 8 bases remained unmatched. The V gene's germline CDR1 is DFQATT and CDR2 SNEGSKA (reference sequence). The CDR3 coding sequence is TGCAGTGCTAGACCCTTTCTAGCGGACAGCACAGATACGCAGTATTTT. It translates to CSARPFLADSTDTQYF.

In its sample, this clonotype was seen many times. This chain joins TRBV3-1 and TRBJ2-2, with D maybe TRBD1 (6 bases). The CDR3 runs 17 residues. The germline gives CDR1 LGHDT, CDR2 YNNKEL (reference sequence). Trimming took off 4 bases at V and 0 bases at J, with 15 bases between the two ends. CDR3 protein: CASSLRTVIANTGELFF. In nucleotides, the CDR3 is TGTGCCAGCAGCCTCAGGACAGTCATCGCGAACACCGGGGAGCTGTTTTTT.

This clonotype was counted ten times or more. Here the CDR3 reads CAWQTGGYYGYTF. CDR3 sequence (DNA): TGTGCCTGGCAGACAGGGGGCTACTATGGCTACACCTTC. The chain has TRBV30 and TRBJ1-2; 10 bases line up with TRBD1. J lost 3 bases, V lost 5 bases, and 3 bases had no gene match. Germline V gene lookup returns CDR1 GTSNPN and CDR2 SVGIG (reference sequence). The CDR3 has 13 residues.

This clonotype is a singleton in its sample. The gene calls are TRBV5-1 and TRBJ1-1; possibly TRBD1 for D (6 bases). The CDR3 runs to 15 residues. Per germline, CDR1 SGHRS and CDR2 YFSETQ. Trimming removed 2 bases from V and 1 base from J, with 12 bases in between. The CDR3 DNA reads TGCGCCAGCAGCTTACCCGACAGGAGGAACACTGAAGCTTTCTTT. It is translated as CASSLPDRRNTEAFF.

This clonotype has at least ten counts. The chain joins TRBV27 to TRBJ2-3, with 7 bases matching TRBD2. The germline V gene encodes CDR1 MNHEY and CDR2 SMNVEV (reference sequence). The CDR3 is made up of 16 amino acids. J gave up 2 bases and V 4 bases, and 9 bases lay outside the gene matches. The CDR3 DNA reads as TGTGCCAGCAGTTCTCCTCTGGCGGGAGCCACAGATACGCAGTATTTT. It specifies CASSSPLAGATDTQYF.

The gene calls are TRBV20-1 and TRBJ2-3, with 13 bases fitting TRBD2. There are 15 residues in the CDR3. Germline-derived CDR1 and CDR2 are DFQATT and SNEGSKA (reference sequence). The J segment lost 6 bases and the V segment lost 3 bases, leaving 6 bases of the junction unmatched. The CDR3 protein is CSASALAGGSDTQYF. CDR3 bases: TGCAGTGCTAGTGCACTAGCGGGAGGGTCTGATACGCAGTATTTT.

Ten or more counts support this clonotype. The V gene is TRBV5-1, the J gene TRBJ2-3, with a possible D match to TRBD2 (5 bases). With 0 bases removed from V and 1 base from J, the gap between germline ends came to 12 bases. CDR1 SGHRS and CDR2 YFSETQ come from the germline V gene. The CDR3 extends over 16 amino acids. This CDR3 is CASSLGSTSGTDTQYF. As DNA, the CDR3 is TGCGCCAGCAGCTTGGGATCAACTAGTGGCACAGATACGCAGTATTTT.

This clonotype was picked up many times. The J gene is TRBJ1-6, the V gene TRBV6-1; a weak D match, TRBD1 (6 bases). V shed 2 bases and J shed 6 bases, with 14 bases lying between them. Per the germline V gene, CDR1 is MNHNS and CDR2 is SASEGT. The CDR3 spans 16 residues. The CDR3 bases are TGTGCCAGCAGTGAAACAGGGAGATTGGGTAATTCACCCCTCCACTTT. Its protein product is CASSETGRLGNSPLHF.

Ten or more counts support this clonotype. The chain uses TRBV28 and TRBJ2-7; TRBD1 agrees at 8 bases. The CDR3 totals 14 residues. In germline, CDR1 is MDHEN, CDR2 SYDVKM. Trimming took 2 bases from V and 3 from J; bases not matched to a gene: 3. The CDR3: CASSLADRVYEQYF. CDR3 DNA: TGTGCCAGCAGTTTAGCGGACAGGGTCTACGAGCAGTACTTC.

On this clonotype: A much larger clone sits a single nucleotide away, making a read error possible. Since no conserved phenylalanine or tryptophan closes the CDR3, a read error is the likely cause. This sequence joins TRBV7-9 and TRBJ1-6; D is unclear. The CDR3 has 17 residues. Germline V gives CDR1 SEHNR, CDR2 FQNEAQ (reference sequence). Between the trimmed V and J ends, which lost 0 bases and 0 bases, there was a span of 9 bases. The CDR3 is CASSLAVGSSYNSPLHL. The CDR3 DNA reads TGTGCCAGCAGCTTAGCGGTCGGGAGCTCCTATAATTCACCCCTCCACCTT.

V usage is TRBV29-1 and J usage is TRBJ2-3; TRBD2 is a possible D gene (6 bases). This CDR3 has 15 residues. Germline V gives CDR1 SQVTM, CDR2 ANQGSEA. V lost 6 bases to trimming and J lost 0 bases, with 16 bases between them. CDR3 DNA: TGCAGCGTAGCATCCGGGAGTACTAGCACAGATACGCAGTATTTT. Amino acids: CSVASGSTSTDTQYF.

V is TRBV5-1 and J is TRBJ2-3; 11 bases align to TRBD2. V lost 7 bases to trimming and J lost 0 bases; unmatched junction nucleotides: 7. CDR3 length: 16 residues. The V gene's germline CDR1 is SGHRS and CDR2 YFSETQ. CDR3 sequence: CASQSSGGVSTDTQYF. The CDR3 DNA is TGCGCCAGCCAAAGTAGCGGGGGGGTCAGCACAGATACGCAGTATTTT.

This clonotype was detected only a few times. The chain joins TRBV2 to TRBJ2-5; tentatively, D is TRBD1 (6 bases). V was pared by 8 bases and J by 5 bases, with 15 bases between. Germline V gene sequence: CDR1 SNHLY, CDR2 FYNNEI. This CDR3 is 13 amino acids long. CDR3 in amino acids: CASLGQGKETQYF. The CDR3 DNA reads TGTGCCAGCCTGGGTCAGGGGAAGGAGACCCAGTACTTC.

This clonotype was seen at least ten times. The V gene is TRBV6-1, the J gene TRBJ1-4, with 9 bases aligning to TRBD1. Losses at the gene ends were 7 bases for V and 4 bases for J; bases not matched to a gene: 4. This CDR3 spans 14 amino acids. Germline V CDR1 and CDR2: MNHNS, SASEGT. CDR3 in DNA: TGTGCCAGCATTCCGGGACAGGGTAATGAAAAACTGTTTTTT. Translating it yields CASIPGQGNEKLFF.

In its sample, this clonotype was seen many times. The rearrangement uses TRBV20-1 and TRBJ1-3; a possible D gene is TRBD1 (5 bases). Germline lookup yields CDR1 DFQATT and CDR2 SNEGSKA (reference sequence). The CDR3 consists of 14 residues. V shed 0 bases and J shed 4 bases, with 10 bases lying between them. In DNA, the CDR3 is TGCAGTGCTAGAGACAGGGTCGGCGGAAACACCATATATTTT. It codes for CSARDRVGGNTIYF.

This clonotype was counted only a few times. J is TRBJ2-2 and V is TRBV6-2 or TRBV6-3; no reliable D call. The CDR3 extends over 12 amino acids. Germline CDR1 MNHEY, CDR2 SVGEGT. Trimming stripped 7 bases from V and 1 base from J, with 4 bases between. CDR3 nucleotide sequence: TGTGCCAGCATTAAGAACACCGGGGAGCTGTTTTTT. Protein product: CASIKNTGELFF.

The chain employs TRBV20-1 and TRBJ2-4, with 7 bases aligning to TRBD1. This CDR3 has 12 residues. Germline lookup yields CDR1 DFQATT and CDR2 SNEGSKA (reference sequence). Trimming cost V 6 bases and J 7 bases; bases outside gene matches: 6. Here the CDR3 DNA reads TGCAGTGCCTCGGGACAGCAGAACATTCAGTACTTC. Translating gives CSASGQQNIQYF.

A remark on this clonotype: A much more abundant neighbour one base away suggests this may be a read error. V usage is TRBV28 and J usage is TRBJ1-1, with a weak D call TRBD1 (5 bases). CDR3 length: 13 residues. Germline-derived CDR1 and CDR2 are MDHEN and SYDVKM. This chain's CDR3 is CTSTRLGVTEAFF. The CDR3 DNA is TGTACCAGCACCCGATTGGGGGTTACTGAAGCTTTCTTT.

This clonotype was observed many times. This sequence joins TRBV20-1 and TRBJ2-1; 10 bases agree with TRBD1. In germline, CDR1 is DFQATT, CDR2 SNEGSKA (reference sequence). The length of the CDR3 is 15 residues. After removal of 3 bases from V and 4 bases from J, the junction contained 6 bases not matched to a gene. The CDR3 protein is CSASGGQGRYNEQFF. The CDR3 DNA is TGCAGTGCTAGCGGGGGACAGGGGAGATACAATGAGCAGTTCTTC.

The chain recombines TRBV7-9 with TRBJ2-1; D may match TRBD1 or TRBD2 (6 bases each). Per the germline V gene, CDR1 is SEHNR and CDR2 is FQNEAQ (reference sequence). The CDR3 has 17 amino acids. V lost 0 bases to trimming and J lost 4 bases, with 16 bases between them. CDR3: CASSLALLGGGYNEQFF. Written as DNA, the CDR3 is TGTGCCAGCAGCTTAGCGTTACTAGGAGGGGGATACAATGAGCAGTTCTTC.

This clonotype has ten or more counts. This chain uses TRBV5-1 with TRBJ2-1; D possibly matches TRBD1 or TRBD2 (5 bases each). V was pared by 0 bases and J by 9 bases, with 16 bases between. There are 15 residues in the CDR3. CDR1 is SGHRS, CDR2 YFSETQ, per germline. CDR3 amino acids: CASSLGQGDYSEQFF. CDR3 coding DNA: TGCGCCAGCAGCTTGGGTCAGGGTGACTATAGTGAGCAGTTCTTC.

The genes are TRBV5-6 and TRBJ1-3; D not certain. CDR1 is SGHDT and CDR2 is YYEEEE in the germline V gene. Trimming took off 1 base at V and 0 bases at J, with 5 bases between the two ends. The CDR3 spans 14 residues. CDR3 bases: TGTGCCAGCAGCTTGTGGGGCTCTGGAAACACCATATATTTT. It encodes CASSLWGSGNTIYF.

The CDR3 region has the DNA TGTGCCAGTAGCGAATGGAATGGGGGTTACGAGCAGTACTTC. It specifies CASSEWNGGYEQYF. V is TRBV19 and J is TRBJ2-7; D tentatively reads TRBD1 or TRBD2 (5 bases each). With 6 bases removed from V and 4 bases from J, the gap between germline ends came to 16 bases. Looked up from germline, CDR1 is LNHDA and CDR2 is SQIVND (reference sequence). This CDR3 contains 14 residues.